These 20 T cell receptor beta chains were sequenced from one sample in a study of graft-versus-host responses after intestinal transplantation (dated by TCRdb to the early 2020s). Which antigens these TCRs recognize remains unknown. The library relied on the immunoSEQ multiplex PCR assay. TCRdb mirrors the immuneACCESS table, restricted to in-frame sequences. Some clones are absent from its copies; in checked studies, under half trace to an unresolved V gene, and the reason for the others is unknown. This sample holds approximately 120,000 clones; approximately 94% were observed only once. The top ten clonotypes cover over 0.15% of the sample. Per the publication, the time point label means: cells obtained before transplantation from donor or recipient. Sequencing was performed on unstimulated CD4+ T cells sorted from spleen or lymph node cells, taken before intestinal transplant. All receptors come from a human donor who received an intestinal transplant.

The chain is built from TRBV18 and TRBJ1-5, with D maybe TRBD1 (6 bases). V was trimmed by 3 bases and J by 5 bases, leaving 11 bases between them. The CDR3 is 14 amino acids. The germline V gene has CDR1 KGHSH and CDR2 LQKENI. CDR3 sequence reads: CASSPTGPDQPQHF. The CDR3 bases are TGTGCCAGCTCACCCACAGGGCCCGATCAGCCCCAGCATTTT.

The chain employs TRBV6-1 and TRBJ1-3; D remains ambiguous. There are 13 residues in the CDR3. V was shortened by 3 bases and J by 4 bases, with 7 bases between the two germline ends. Germline CDR1 MNHNS, CDR2 SASEGT. CDR3 nucleotides: TGTGCCAGCAGTGAGGGAAGAGGAAACACCATATATTTT. It translates to CASSEGRGNTIYF.

The CDR3 loop is CASSLDRGTDTQYF. CDR3 DNA sequence: TGTGCCAGCAGCTTGGACCGCGGCACAGATACGCAGTATTTT. The chain couples TRBV5-4 to TRBJ2-3; no firm D call. CDR1 and CDR2 from the germline V gene are SGHNT and YYREEE (reference sequence). Trimming took off 0 bases at V and 1 base at J, with 6 bases between the two ends. The length of the CDR3 is 14 residues.

J is TRBJ1-6 and V is TRBV11-2, with D possibly TRBD1 on 6 matching bases. CDR1 and CDR2 from the germline V gene are SGHAT and FQNNGV. The CDR3 extends over 13 amino acids. Trimming removed 5 bases at V and 11 bases at J, with 13 bases between. CDR3 DNA sequence: TGTGCCAGCAGCCAGGGGCAGGGGACACCCCTCCACTTT. It encodes CASSQGQGTPLHF.

The chain couples TRBV5-4 to TRBJ1-2; 8 nucleotides line up with TRBD1. Germline V lookup: CDR1 SGHNT, CDR2 YYREEE (reference sequence). This CDR3 has 14 amino acids. Trimming took 2 bases from V and 3 from J; bases not matched to a gene: 3. The CDR3 DNA reads TGTGCCAGCAGCTTAGGGACAGGTGACTATGGCTACACCTTC. Translation: CASSLGTGDYGYTF. Full variable domain (remainder filled in from reference TRBV5-4 and TRBJ1-2): ETGVTQSPTHLIKTRGQQVTLRCSSQSGHNTVSWYQQALGQGPQFIFQYYREEENGRGNFPPRFSGLQFPNYSSELNVNALELDDSALYLCASSLGTGDYGYTFGSGTRLTVV.

This chain's CDR3 is CASSYEEGNTEAFF. CDR3 in DNA: TGTGCCAGCAGTTACGAGGAGGGGAACACTGAAGCTTTCTTT. The chain carries TRBV6-5 and TRBJ1-1; unclear D gene. Germline V gene sequence: CDR1 MNHEY, CDR2 SVGAGI. The length of the CDR3 is 14 residues. V was shortened by 2 bases and J by 1 base, with 8 bases between the two germline ends.

V gene TRBV10-1 combines with J gene TRBJ1-2; D uncertain. Trimming pared 7 bases from V and 8 bases from J, leaving 17 bases between. This CDR3 region has 13 residues. Germline CDR1 WNHNN, CDR2 SYGVQD (reference sequence). The CDR3 DNA follows: TGCGCCAGCAACCTGGACCGGGCGGTCGGCTACACCTTC. Its translation: CASNLDRAVGYTF.

The chain is built from TRBV30 and TRBJ2-5; 8 bases agree with TRBD2. Germline V gene data show CDR1 as GTSNPN and CDR2 as SVGIG (reference sequence). Unmatched junction bases numbered 2, after V lost 1 base and J lost 1 base. The CDR3 consists of 14 residues. The CDR3 DNA reads TGTGCCTGGAGTGCGGGGGGGCCCCAAGAGACCCAGTACTTC. Its translation: CAWSAGGPQETQYF.

The chain has TRBV6-6 and TRBJ1-2; 7 bases agree with TRBD1. V was clipped by 0 bases and J by 14 bases; unmatched bases: 6. Germline-derived CDR1 and CDR2 are MNHNY and SVGAGI (reference sequence). This CDR3 contains 12 residues. CDR3 amino acids: CASSYSQGTYTF. The DNA for the CDR3 is TGTGCCAGCAGTTACTCACAGGGGACGTATACCTTC.

The chain uses TRBV18 and TRBJ2-7; TRBD1 matches at 11 bases. V shed 1 base and J 2 bases; nucleotides not matched to a gene: 1. Germline CDR1 KGHSH, CDR2 LQKENI. This CDR3 region has 15 residues. The DNA for the CDR3 is TGTGCCAGCTCACCACTGGGACAGGGGGCCTACGAGCAGTACTTC. Amino acid sequence: CASSPLGQGAYEQYF.

The chain has TRBV5-4 and TRBJ2-1; 13 nucleotides agree with TRBD2. The germline V gene encodes CDR1 SGHNT and CDR2 YYREEE (reference sequence). The CDR3 covers 15 residues. V was clipped by 4 bases and J by 5 bases; unmatched bases: 3. The CDR3 here is CASSQGLAGNNEQFF. The DNA of the CDR3 is TGTGCCAGCAGCCAGGGACTAGCGGGAAACAATGAGCAGTTCTTC.

This clone was seen once. V usage is TRBV6-1 and J usage is TRBJ2-7; TRBD2 is a possible D gene (6 bases). CDR1 and CDR2 (germline): MNHNS, SASEGT. Trimming removed 4 bases at V and 6 bases at J, with 10 bases between. The length of the CDR3 is 12 residues. As DNA, the CDR3 is TGTGCCAGCAGTGTGGGGGGAGGCGAGCAGTACTTC. This gives the protein CASSVGGGEQYF.

The gene calls are TRBV9 and TRBJ2-5; 7 nucleotides line up with TRBD1. The V gene's germline CDR1 is SGDLS and CDR2 YYNGEE. CDR3 length: 15 amino acids. Trimming removed 0 bases from V and 6 bases from J; junction bases left unmatched: 8. The CDR3 sequence: CASSVADTGEKTQYF. The CDR3 DNA follows: TGTGCCAGCAGCGTAGCTGATACAGGGGAAAAGACCCAGTACTTC.

The chain uses TRBV9 and TRBJ2-7; D unclear. Germline CDR1 reads SGDLS; CDR2 reads YYNGEE. CDR3 length equals 13 residues. The V end lost 4 bases, the J end lost 5 bases, and 13 bases lay between the germline ends. CDR3 loop: CASSFSIWDEQYF. CDR3 DNA: TGTGCCAGCAGCTTCAGTATTTGGGACGAGCAGTACTTC.

There are a few counts of this clone. This chain connects TRBV7-9 to TRBJ1-2, with a weak D call TRBD1 (5 bases). The CDR3 covers 15 residues. Germline-derived CDR1 and CDR2 are SEHNR and FQNEAQ (reference sequence). Trimming took off 2 bases at V and 0 bases at J, with 10 bases between the two ends. The CDR3 coding sequence is TGTGCCAGCAGCTTAATGCAGGACACTAACTATGGCTACACCTTC. As protein: CASSLMQDTNYGYTF. Filled out from reference TRBV7-9 and TRBJ1-2, the complete variable domain reads DTGVSQNPRHKITKRGQNVTFRCDPISEHNRLYWYRQTLGQGPEFLTYFQNEAQLEKSRLLSDRFSAERPKGSFSTLEIQRTEQGDSAMYLCASSLMQDTNYGYTFGSGTRLTVV.

The chain is built from TRBV6-1 and TRBJ1-2, with TRBD1 identical over 7 bases. From germline, CDR1 is MNHNS and CDR2 SASEGT. The trim removed 7 bases at V and 5 bases at J, leaving 7 bases unmatched. The CDR3 is 13 amino acids. The chain's CDR3 is CASIGGQRYGYTF. Here the CDR3 DNA reads TGTGCCAGCATTGGGGGACAGAGATATGGCTACACCTTC.

Of note for this clone: The limits of the CDR3 on the DNA are not certain, so only TCRdb's listed CDR3 is given. Different DNA sequences within this sample yield the same CDR3. This chain links TRBV29-1 with TRBJ1-2; TRBD1 is the table's D call, not checked against the DNA. The CDR3 has 8 amino acids, counting both end residues. Germline V CDR1 and CDR2: SQVTM, ANQGSEA. CDR3 in amino acids: CSVGTGAF.

This sequence joins TRBV20-1 and TRBJ1-4; D gene unclear. V lost 6 bases to trimming and J lost 10 bases, with 12 bases between them. This CDR3 comprises 11 residues. Germline CDR1 is DFQATT and CDR2 is SNEGSKA (reference sequence). CDR3 sequence (DNA): TGCAGTGCGAGGGAGGACGCAAAACTGTTTTTT. This gives the protein CSAREDAKLFF.

This chain joins TRBV11-3 and TRBJ1-1; unclear D gene. Germline loops: CDR1 SGHNT, CDR2 YENEEA. V gave up 0 bases and J gave up 4 bases, with 12 bases separating them. The CDR3 covers 15 residues. The CDR3 is CASSLDPQRGTEAFF. DNA for the CDR3: TGTGCCAGCAGCTTAGATCCCCAGCGGGGCACTGAAGCTTTCTTT.

The chain carries TRBV7-6 and TRBJ1-4; D gene uncertain. The germline gives CDR1 SGHVS, CDR2 FNYEAQ. This CDR3 region has 15 residues. The V end was cut by 3 bases, the J end by 8 bases, with 16 bases between. The chain's CDR3 is CASSLTGNRGEKLFF. The DNA of the CDR3 is TGTGCCAGCAGCTTGACGGGGAACCGGGGAGAAAAACTGTTTTTT.